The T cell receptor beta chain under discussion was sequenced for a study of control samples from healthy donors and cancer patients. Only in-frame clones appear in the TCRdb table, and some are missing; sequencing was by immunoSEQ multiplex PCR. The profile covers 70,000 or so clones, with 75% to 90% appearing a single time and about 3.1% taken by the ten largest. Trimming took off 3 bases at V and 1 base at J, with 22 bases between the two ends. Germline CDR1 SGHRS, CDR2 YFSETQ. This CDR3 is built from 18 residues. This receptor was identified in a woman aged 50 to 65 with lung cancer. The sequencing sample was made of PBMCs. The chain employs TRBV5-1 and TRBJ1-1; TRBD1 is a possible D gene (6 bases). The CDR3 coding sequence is TGCGCCAGCAGCTCCCTCGGCCCACAGGGAGGAGGGAACACTGAAGCTTTCTTT. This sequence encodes CASSSLGPQGGGNTEAFF.